This T cell receptor beta chain was captured by sequencing in a study of monozygotic twins with inflammatory bowel disease (dated by TCRdb to about 2019). With regard to the full study: The complete study included 30 or so monozygotic twin pairs: 19 IBD-discordant Danish pairs and nine German pairs, of which four were IBD-concordant and five were IBD-discordant. Each individual had, on average, about 151 000 unique TCRalpha sequences and 181 000 unique TCRbeta sequences available for analysis. Disease-associated traits were sought mainly through comparisons between IBD patients and their genetically identical healthy co-twins within discordant pairs. General findings and caveats noted by the study authors: Because patients received different immunosuppressive treatments, the repertoires may have picked up extra background noise and variability between individuals. Compared with healthy twins, IBD patients had fewer clonotypes in common with other individuals, a difference most pronounced in patients showing signs of disease activity. Repertoire similarity did not differ between concordant and discordant twins, which could be due to limited statistical power. A decrease in TCRbeta repertoire diversity, as measured by inverse Simpson index, was observed in IBD patients compared with their healthy co-twins. Distinction between different T cell subtypes could not be achieved in the analysis. The results gave no support for a single strong signal or clonotype linked to IBD.

Library preparation was by 5' RACE. The input for every TCR library was roughly 3,200 ng of total RNA. cDNA was synthesized with SMARTScribe reverse transcriptase in eight separate reactions per sample. During cDNA synthesis, template switching was used to introduce unique molecular identifiers that contained a 6-nucleotide sample barcode. Two nested PCRs of about 16 and 10 cycles amplified the TCRalpha and TCRbeta cDNA, and bead purification followed each PCR. Before amplification, the cDNA was treated with uracil DNA-glycosylase and purified using the QIAquick PCR purification kit. The second PCR added Illumina TruSeq-compatible adapters along with sample-specific barcodes. TapeStation and Qubit were used to check library quality and concentration, and around 4.7 ng of each library was pooled. Sequencing of pooled libraries was carried out on an Illumina HiSeq2500 single-index Rapid Run using 2 x 100 bp reads and custom sequencing primers. The paper's processing steps were these. UMI-based consensus assembly with MiGEC version 1.2.6 was used to correct PCR and sequencing errors. MiXCR version 2.1.1 was used for V(D)J alignment, clonotype assembly and CDR3 extraction. Gene usage, clonotype sharing and MAIT/NKT TCR abundance were normalised by analysing the top 1000, 10 000 and 20 000 clonotypes per sample. Diversity was computed as the inverse Simpson index with the vegan R package after downsampling to 27 000 UMIs. Paired Mann-Whitney U tests on discordant twin pairs were used, with Benjamini-Hochberg multiple-testing correction. After TCRdb reprocessed the reads, each CDR3 protein sequence was kept as one row, without DNA. The V and J calls were not made by the authors but by TCRdb's processing. This sample's table contains about 380,000 distinct CDR3 sequences. Around 2.6% of the sample comes from the top ten.

The CDR3 holds 13 amino acids from the cysteine to the phenylalanine. No DNA is listed. The germline V gene encodes CDR1 MNHEY and CDR2 SVGAGI. A remark on this clonotype: The target of this receptor is not known.

From each donor, a roughly 2.5 ml peripheral blood sample was collected into PAXgene tubes and stored at -80 degrees C. Without any T cell sorting, total RNA was extracted from whole blood using the PAXgene blood miRNA kit on an automated QIAcube. Peripheral blood from monozygotic twin pairs concordant or discordant for inflammatory bowel disease was subjected to deep TCRalpha and TCRbeta repertoire profiling with unique molecular barcoding. Smoking habits were recorded for all twin pairs, and individuals were classified as current, former or never smokers. This sequence uses TRBV6-5 and TRBJ1-2; TCRdb outputs TRBD1, but without DNA this stays unchecked. The clonotype originates from a human donor with ulcerative colitis or Crohn's disease, or a healthy co-twin of an affected twin (not recorded which). Specimen: blood. The encoded CDR3 is CASSQGRNYGYTF.